These 2 T cell receptor beta chains were all obtained from the same sample, sequenced in a study of CD8 T cells in ankylosing spondylitis. A single record per CDR3 protein comes from TCRdb applying MiXCR to the 5' RACE reads. The sample contains some 240,000 distinct CDR3 sequences, 15% to 20% of which appear only once. The sample comprised blood, either unsorted or a sorted T cell fraction (not recorded which). The receptors here all came from a male donor with ankylosing spondylitis or in good health (not recorded which).

This chain connects TRBV5-1 to TRBJ2-5, with 9 bases that match TRBD2. The CDR3 is 16 amino acids. The trim removed 4 bases at V and 5 bases at J, leaving 12 bases unmatched. Germline CDR1 and CDR2: SGHRS and YFSETQ. The CDR3, as DNA: TGCGCCAGCAGCGCGCTTAGCGGGAGTAATTTTGAGACCCAGTACTTC. This codes for CASSALSGSNFETQYF.

J is TRBJ2-7 and V is TRBV10-3; 11 bases are a match to TRBD2. The V segment lost 10 bases and the J segment 0 bases; nucleotides outside the gene matches: 2. Germline V lookup: CDR1 ENHRY, CDR2 SYGVKD. The CDR3 has 13 amino acids. CDR3 in amino acids: CATTSGSSYEQYF. DNA of the CDR3: TGTGCCACCACTAGCGGGAGCTCCTACGAGCAGTACTTC.